This TCR beta chain was documented in a study of liver allograft versus peripheral blood T cells (dated by TCRdb to about 2020). About the investigation overall: T cell receptor repertoires present within transplanted livers were compared with repertoires in the peripheral blood of liver transplant recipients.

The germline V gene yields SQVTM for CDR1 and ANQGSEA for CDR2. Trimming at the junction amounts to 5 bases on V and 0 bases on J, and the germline ends lie 13 bases apart. Taken from cysteine to phenylalanine, the CDR3 has 14 residues. The only DNA kept is the CDR3, 42 bases in frame from the first base. Here is what the overall study found, with its caveats: According to the report, the T cell receptor repertoires detected in peripheral blood were different from the repertoires found inside liver allografts.

The instrument was an Illumina MiSeq. TCRdb handled the public reads itself, with Q25 trimming in fastp and clone calling in MiXCR, and kept productive beta chains. CDR3 protein duplicates are merged, each entry listing the most common genes and DNA. The sample yields about 14,000 distinct CDR3 sequences; 20% were counted once. The leading ten clones occupy 4.5% to 6% of the sample. A remark on this clonotype: The clone's antigen remains unknown. Per-nucleotide qualities are absent, and no much larger clonotype sits a single base away.

The rearrangement joined TRBV29-1 to TRBJ1-2; the D gene cannot be named for sure. This sequence originates from a human patient who had a liver transplant. Following a transplant, a fraction of the T cells may be traceable to the graft donor. The nucleotide sequence is given as TGCAGCGTTCGAGGGCAGGCTACTAACTATGGCTACACCTTC. Translated, it gives CSVRGQATNYGYTF.